The present T cell receptor (beta chain) was sequenced within a study of immune evolution from preneoplasia to lung adenocarcinoma. CDR1 is SGHVS, CDR2 FQNEAQ, per germline. V lost 1 base and J lost 4, with 8 bases in between. CDR3 length: 13 residues. Between the mid-2010s and the late 2010s, patients underwent resection in Japan or China. Each case's diagnosis was confirmed by two pathologists on H&E. A note on this clone: Its antigen is as yet unknown.

Regarding the study as a whole: Top clone frequencies peaked in normal lung, apparently declining through invasive adenocarcinoma. Clonality was highest in normal lung, lower in later-stage lesions apparently.

Sequencing was performed with immunoSEQ multiplex PCR; in TCRdb, only in-frame clones are kept and a portion is missing. The sample records about 5,500 clones, roughly 83% being singletons. This receptor was obtained from a person in their 70s with lung adenocarcinoma. Source material: FFPE adjacent normal lung tissue. This rearrangement joins TRBV7-8 to TRBJ2-7, with a weak D call TRBD2 (6 bases). CDR3 sequence (DNA): TGTGCCAGCAGCTTAGGGACTACTTACGAGCAGTACTTC. It encodes CASSLGTTYEQYF.